These 9 T cell receptor beta chains share one sample of origin, sequenced in a study of blood T cell repertoires in COVID-19. The repertoire was sequenced with immunoSEQ multiplex PCR; TCRdb's copy has only in-frame clones and lacks some. Here the sample spans about 160,000 clones, roughly 83% being singletons. Sequencing was done on a sample of peripheral blood. These receptors were collected from a woman at least 80 years old with active or convalescent COVID-19.

V usage is TRBV6-5 and J usage is TRBJ1-1, with a tentative D call TRBD1 (5 bases). The germline CDR1 and CDR2 sequences are MNHEY and SVGAGI. V was pared by 6 bases and J by 6 bases, with 17 bases between. The CDR3 runs 14 residues. The CDR3 loop reads CASRHPEGASEAFF. CDR3 sequence (DNA): TGTGCCAGCAGACACCCCGAAGGGGCTTCTGAAGCTTTCTTT.

The chain links TRBV5-6 to TRBJ2-7; 9 bases map to TRBD1. V lost 1 base to trimming and J lost 4 bases; unmatched junction nucleotides: 9. The CDR3 is 16 amino acids. CDR1 and CDR2 (germline): SGHDT, YYEEEE. CDR3 coding DNA: TGTGCCAGCAGCTTGAATATGGGACAGGGTTGGTACGAGCAGTACTTC. Amino acid sequence: CASSLNMGQGWYEQYF.

The chain joins TRBV20-1 to TRBJ1-2; D is possibly TRBD1 (6 bases). Germline V gene lookup returns CDR1 DFQATT and CDR2 SNEGSKA (reference sequence). This CDR3 has 14 amino acids. V was trimmed by 3 bases and J by 5 bases, leaving 16 bases between them. DNA for the CDR3: TGCAGTGCTAGTACAGGGTTAGGGGATTATGGCTACACCTTC. It yields the protein CSASTGLGDYGYTF.

This sequence joins TRBV7-2 and TRBJ1-2; TRBD1 agrees at 9 bases. The V gene's germline CDR1 is SGHTA and CDR2 FQGNSA. V was pared by 3 bases and J by 0 bases, with 8 bases of the junction left unmatched. This CDR3 region has 17 residues. DNA for the CDR3: TGTGCCAGCAGCTTGGAACCGGGACAGGGTACTAACTATGGCTACACCTTC. Its translation is CASSLEPGQGTNYGYTF.

This clone was seen a handful of times. The rearrangement links TRBV7-2 to TRBJ1-2, with D perhaps matching TRBD1 (5 bases). This CDR3 contains 15 residues. CDR1 and CDR2 (germline): SGHTA, FQGNSA. The V end was cut by 0 bases, the J end by 5 bases, with 13 bases between. CDR3 nucleotides: TGTGCCAGCAGCTTAGCTGCTGACAGATCGTATGGCTACACCTTC. Its translation is CASSLAADRSYGYTF.

The V gene is TRBV7-9, the J gene TRBJ2-3; 8 bases align to TRBD2. V lost 5 bases and J lost 2; bases outside the gene matches: 9. Germline CDR1 and CDR2: SEHNR and FQNEAQ (reference sequence). The CDR3 is made up of 16 amino acids. The CDR3: CASSPSAGVYTDTQYF. The CDR3 nucleotides read TGTGCCAGCAGCCCATCAGCGGGGGTATACACAGATACGCAGTATTTT. Filled out from reference TRBV7-9 and TRBJ2-3, the complete variable domain reads DTGVSQNPRHKITKRGQNVTFRCDPISEHNRLYWYRQTLGQGPEFLTYFQNEAQLEKSRLLSDRFSAERPKGSFSTLEIQRTEQGDSAMYLCASSPSAGVYTDTQYFGPGTRLTVL.

The rearrangement links TRBV2 to TRBJ1-2; TRBD1 aligns across 7 bases. Germline CDR1 SNHLY, CDR2 FYNNEI. The CDR3 length is 14 residues. V lost 10 bases and J lost 1; bases outside the gene matches: 9. CDR3 protein: CANGRDSINYGYTF. CDR3 coding DNA: TGTGCCAACGGGCGGGACAGTATTAACTATGGCTACACCTTC.

The chain is built from TRBV5-6 and TRBJ2-5; no firm D call. The germline V gene encodes CDR1 SGHDT and CDR2 YYEEEE. Trimming took off 0 bases at V and 2 bases at J, with 5 bases between the two ends. CDR3 length: 13 amino acids. The CDR3 reads CASSLALQETQYF. DNA for the CDR3: TGTGCCAGCAGCTTGGCCCTACAAGAGACCCAGTACTTC. Together with reference TRBV5-6 and TRBJ2-5, the CDR3 gives the full variable domain: DAGVTQSPTHLIKTRGQQVTLRCSPKSGHDTVSWYQQALGQGPQFIFQYYEEEERQRGNFPDRFSGHQFPNYSSELNVNALLLGDSALYLCASSLALQETQYFGPGTRLLVL.

This chain connects TRBV28 to TRBJ1-1, with TRBD1 as a possible D gene (5 bases). The V end lost 3 bases, the J end lost 0 bases, and 17 bases lay between the germline ends. Germline V gene sequence: CDR1 MDHEN, CDR2 SYDVKM. CDR3 length equals 17 residues. The CDR3 sequence is CASSLTVVAWVNTEAFF. CDR3 sequence (DNA): TGTGCCAGCAGTTTGACAGTGGTCGCCTGGGTGAACACTGAAGCTTTCTTT. The full variable domain, in which reference TRBV28 and TRBJ1-1 provide the parts outside the CDR3, is DVKVTQSSRYLVKRTGEKVFLECVQDMDHENMFWYRQDPGLGLRLIYFSYDVKMKEKGDIPEGYSVSREKKERFSLILESASTNQTSMYLCASSLTVVAWVNTEAFFGQGTRLTVV.